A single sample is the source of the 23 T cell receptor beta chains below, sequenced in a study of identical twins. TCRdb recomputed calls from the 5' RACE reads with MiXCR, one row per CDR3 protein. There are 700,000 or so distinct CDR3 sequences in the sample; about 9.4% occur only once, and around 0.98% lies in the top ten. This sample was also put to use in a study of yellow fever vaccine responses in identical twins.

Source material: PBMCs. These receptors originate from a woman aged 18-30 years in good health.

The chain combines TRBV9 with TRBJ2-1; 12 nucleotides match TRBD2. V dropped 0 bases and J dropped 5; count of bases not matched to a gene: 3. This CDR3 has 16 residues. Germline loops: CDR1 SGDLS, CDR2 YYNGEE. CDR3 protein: CASSVGGTSGHNEQFF. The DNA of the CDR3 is TGTGCCAGCAGCGTAGGTGGGACTAGCGGGCACAATGAGCAGTTCTTC. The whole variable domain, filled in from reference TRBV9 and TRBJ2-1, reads DSGVTQTPKHLITATGQRVTLRCSPRSGDLSVYWYQQSLDQGLQFLIQYYNGEERAKGNILERFSAQQFPDLHSELNLSSLELGDSALYFCASSVGGTSGHNEQFFGPGTRLTVL.

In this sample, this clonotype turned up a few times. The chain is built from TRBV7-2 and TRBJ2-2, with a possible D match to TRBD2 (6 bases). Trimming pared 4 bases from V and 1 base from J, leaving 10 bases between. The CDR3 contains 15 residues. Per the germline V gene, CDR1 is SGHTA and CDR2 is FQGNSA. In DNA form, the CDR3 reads TGTGCCAGCAGCTGGGACTTCCAGAACACCGGGGAGCTGTTTTTT. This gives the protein CASSWDFQNTGELFF.

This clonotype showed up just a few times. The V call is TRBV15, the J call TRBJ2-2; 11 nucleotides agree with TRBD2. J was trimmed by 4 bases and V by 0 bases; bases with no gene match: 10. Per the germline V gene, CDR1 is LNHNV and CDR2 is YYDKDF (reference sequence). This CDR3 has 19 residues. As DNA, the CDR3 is TGTGCCACCAGCAGAGATCCCGTAGCGGGGGGGCCTGTCACCGGGGAGCTGTTTTTT. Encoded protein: CATSRDPVAGGPVTGELFF.

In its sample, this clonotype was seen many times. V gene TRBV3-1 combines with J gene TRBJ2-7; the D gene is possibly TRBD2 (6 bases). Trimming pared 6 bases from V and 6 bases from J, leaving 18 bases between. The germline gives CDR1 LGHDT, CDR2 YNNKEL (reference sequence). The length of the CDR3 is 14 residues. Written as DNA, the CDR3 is TGTGCCAGCAGGTCGACGGAGGGGAACCGCGAGCAGTACTTC. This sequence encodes CASRSTEGNREQYF.

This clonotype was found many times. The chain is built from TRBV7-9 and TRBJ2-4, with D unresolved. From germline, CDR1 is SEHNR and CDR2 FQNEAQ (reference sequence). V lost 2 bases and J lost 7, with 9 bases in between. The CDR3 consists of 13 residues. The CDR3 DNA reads TGTGCCAGCAGCTTAATCGGATCGAACATTCAGTACTTC. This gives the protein CASSLIGSNIQYF.

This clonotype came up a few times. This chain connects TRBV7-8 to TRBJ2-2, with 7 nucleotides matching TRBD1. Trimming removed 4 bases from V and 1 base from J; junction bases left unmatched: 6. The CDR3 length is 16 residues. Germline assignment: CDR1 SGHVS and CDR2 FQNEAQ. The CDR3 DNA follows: TGTGCCAGCAGCTACCACAGGGGCAGGAACACCGGGGAGCTGTTTTTT. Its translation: CASSYHRGRNTGELFF. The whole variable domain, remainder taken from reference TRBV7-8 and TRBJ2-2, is GAGVSQSPRYKVAKRGQDVALRCDPISGHVSLFWYQQALGQGPEFLTYFQNEAQLDKSGLPSDRFFAERPEGSVSTLKIQRTQQEDSAVYLCASSYHRGRNTGELFFGEGSRLTVL.

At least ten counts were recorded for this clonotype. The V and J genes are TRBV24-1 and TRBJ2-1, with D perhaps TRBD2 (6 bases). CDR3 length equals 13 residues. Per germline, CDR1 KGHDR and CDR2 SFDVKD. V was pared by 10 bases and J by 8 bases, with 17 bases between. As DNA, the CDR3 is TGTGCCACTTCCCGCGGGGCGCCCGATGAGCAGTTCTTC. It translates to CATSRGAPDEQFF.

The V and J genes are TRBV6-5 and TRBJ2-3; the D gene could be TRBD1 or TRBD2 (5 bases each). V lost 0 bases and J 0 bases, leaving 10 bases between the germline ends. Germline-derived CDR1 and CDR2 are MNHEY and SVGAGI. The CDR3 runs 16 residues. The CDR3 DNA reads TGTGCCAGCAGTTACTCCCCGGGACCTAGCACAGATACGCAGTATTTT. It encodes CASSYSPGPSTDTQYF.

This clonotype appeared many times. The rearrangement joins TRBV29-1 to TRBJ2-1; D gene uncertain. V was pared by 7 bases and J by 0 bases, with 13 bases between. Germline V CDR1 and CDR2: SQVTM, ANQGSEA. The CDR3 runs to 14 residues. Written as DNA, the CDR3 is TGCAGCGCCGAAACCCCGGGCTCCTACAATGAGCAGTTCTTC. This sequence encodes CSAETPGSYNEQFF.

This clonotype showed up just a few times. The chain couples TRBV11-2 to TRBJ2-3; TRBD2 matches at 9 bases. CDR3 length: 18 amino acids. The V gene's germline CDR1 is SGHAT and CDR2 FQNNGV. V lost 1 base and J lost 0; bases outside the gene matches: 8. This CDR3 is CASSLGSGSWSSTDTQYF. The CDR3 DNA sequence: TGTGCCAGCAGCTTAGGTAGCGGGAGTTGGTCTAGCACAGATACGCAGTATTTT.

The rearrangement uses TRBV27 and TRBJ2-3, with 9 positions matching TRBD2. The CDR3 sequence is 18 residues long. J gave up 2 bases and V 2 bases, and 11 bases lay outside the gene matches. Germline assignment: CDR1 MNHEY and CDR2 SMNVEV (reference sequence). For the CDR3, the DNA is TGTGCCAGCAGTTTAAAAGTAGGCCTAGCGGGGACCACAGATACGCAGTATTTT. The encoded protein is CASSLKVGLAGTTDTQYF.

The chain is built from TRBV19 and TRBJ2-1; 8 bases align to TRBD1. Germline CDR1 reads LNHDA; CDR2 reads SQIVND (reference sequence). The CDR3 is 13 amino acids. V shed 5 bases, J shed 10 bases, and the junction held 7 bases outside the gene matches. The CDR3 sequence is CASSLGQVAEQFF. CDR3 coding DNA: TGTGCCAGTAGTTTGGGACAGGTCGCCGAGCAGTTCTTC. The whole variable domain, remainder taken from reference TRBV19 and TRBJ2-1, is DGGITQSPKYLFRKEGQNVTLSCEQNLNHDAMYWYRQDPGQGLRLIYYSQIVNDFQKGDIAEGYSVSREKKESFPLTVTSAQKNPTAFYLCASSLGQVAEQFFGPGTRLTVL.

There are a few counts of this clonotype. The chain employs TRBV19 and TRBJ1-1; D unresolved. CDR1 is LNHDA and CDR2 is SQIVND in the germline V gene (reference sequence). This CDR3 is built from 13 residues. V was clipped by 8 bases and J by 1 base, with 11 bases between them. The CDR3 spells CASRDFGNTEAFF. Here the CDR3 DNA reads TGTGCCAGTCGCGATTTCGGGAACACTGAAGCTTTCTTT.

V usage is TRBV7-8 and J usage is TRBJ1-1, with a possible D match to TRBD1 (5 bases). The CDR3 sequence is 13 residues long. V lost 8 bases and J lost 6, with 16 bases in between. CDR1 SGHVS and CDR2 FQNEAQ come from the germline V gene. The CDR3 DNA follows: TGTGCCAGCGGGTGGGGGAAGAGGGCTGAAGCTTTCTTT. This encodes CASGWGKRAEAFF.

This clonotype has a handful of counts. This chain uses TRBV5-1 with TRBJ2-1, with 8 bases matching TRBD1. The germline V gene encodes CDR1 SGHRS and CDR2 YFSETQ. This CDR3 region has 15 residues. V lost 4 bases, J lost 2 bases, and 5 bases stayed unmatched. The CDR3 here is CASSPTGDTYNEQFF. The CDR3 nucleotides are TGCGCCAGCAGCCCGACAGGGGATACCTACAATGAGCAGTTCTTC.

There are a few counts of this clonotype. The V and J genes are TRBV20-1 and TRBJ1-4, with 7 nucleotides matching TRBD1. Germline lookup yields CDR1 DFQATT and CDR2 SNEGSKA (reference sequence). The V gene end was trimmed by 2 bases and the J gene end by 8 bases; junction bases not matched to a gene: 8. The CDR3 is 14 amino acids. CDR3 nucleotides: TGCAGTGCTAGAAGGCGACAGGGAGGCGAAAAACTGTTTTTT. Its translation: CSARRRQGGEKLFF.

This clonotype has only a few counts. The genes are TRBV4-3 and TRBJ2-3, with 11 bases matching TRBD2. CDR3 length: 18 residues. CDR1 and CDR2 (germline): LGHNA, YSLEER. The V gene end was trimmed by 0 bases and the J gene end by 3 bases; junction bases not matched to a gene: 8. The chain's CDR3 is CASSQEILRTSGTDTQYF. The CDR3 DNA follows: TGCGCCAGCAGCCAAGAAATCCTAAGGACTAGCGGGACAGATACGCAGTATTTT.

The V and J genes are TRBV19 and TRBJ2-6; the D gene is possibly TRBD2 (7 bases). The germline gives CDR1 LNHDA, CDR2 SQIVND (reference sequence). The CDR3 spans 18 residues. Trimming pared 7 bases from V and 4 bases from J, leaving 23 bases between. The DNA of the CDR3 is TGTGCCAGTACTCCCATTCCGGGGGGCGTTGGAGGGGCCAACGTCCTGACTTTC. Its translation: CASTPIPGGVGGANVLTF. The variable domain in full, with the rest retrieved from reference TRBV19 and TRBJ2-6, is DGGITQSPKYLFRKEGQNVTLSCEQNLNHDAMYWYRQDPGQGLRLIYYSQIVNDFQKGDIAEGYSVSREKKESFPLTVTSAQKNPTAFYLCASTPIPGGVGGANVLTFGAGSRLTVL.

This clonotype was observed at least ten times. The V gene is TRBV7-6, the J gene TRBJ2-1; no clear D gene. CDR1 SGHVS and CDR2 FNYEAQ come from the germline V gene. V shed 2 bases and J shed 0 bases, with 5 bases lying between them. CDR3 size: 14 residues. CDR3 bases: TGTGCCAGCAGCTTATACTCCTCCTACAATGAGCAGTTCTTC. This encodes CASSLYSSYNEQFF.

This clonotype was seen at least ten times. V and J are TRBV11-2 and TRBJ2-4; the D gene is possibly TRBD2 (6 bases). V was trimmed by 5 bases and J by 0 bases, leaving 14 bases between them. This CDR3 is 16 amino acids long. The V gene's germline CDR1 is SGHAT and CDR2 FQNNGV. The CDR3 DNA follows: TGTGCCAGCAGCCCGTTATGGGGGGTAGCCAAAAACATTCAGTACTTC. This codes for CASSPLWGVAKNIQYF.

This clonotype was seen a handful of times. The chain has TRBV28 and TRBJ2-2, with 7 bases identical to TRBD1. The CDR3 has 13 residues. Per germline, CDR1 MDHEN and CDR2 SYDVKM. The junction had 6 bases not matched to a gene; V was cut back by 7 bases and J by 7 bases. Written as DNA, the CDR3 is TGTGCCAGCACCCTAGACAGGGACGGGGAGCTGTTTTTT. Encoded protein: CASTLDRDGELFF.

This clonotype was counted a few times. The CDR3 loop is CASSLSGPGNQPQHF. The CDR3 DNA reads as TGCGCCAGCAGCTTGAGTGGCCCAGGCAATCAGCCCCAGCATTTT. The genes are TRBV5-1 and TRBJ1-5; D gene unclear. Deletions cut 1 base from V and 2 bases from J, with 10 bases between. The germline V gene has CDR1 SGHRS and CDR2 YFSETQ. This CDR3 is 15 amino acids long.

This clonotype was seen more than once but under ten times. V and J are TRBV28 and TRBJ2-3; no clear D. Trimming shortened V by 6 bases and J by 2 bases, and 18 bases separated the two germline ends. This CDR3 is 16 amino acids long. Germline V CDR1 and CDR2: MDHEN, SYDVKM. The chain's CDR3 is CASRQIEVYSTDTQYF. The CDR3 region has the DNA TGTGCCAGCAGACAGATAGAGGTTTATTCCACAGATACGCAGTATTTT.